This TCR beta chain was documented in a study of cytotoxic CD8 clonotypes in ibrutinib-treated CLL (dated by TCRdb to the early 2020s). About the full investigation: The cohort was composed of about 10 relapsed/refractory and around 15 treatment-naive patients; IGHV unmutated status was identified in under 18 patients. Partial responses were observed in some 24 patients and complete responses in 2; after a median follow-up of 68 months, remission was maintained in 14 patients and progression was observed in 12. The response samples were drawn at a median of roughly eleven months into treatment, with a range of roughly 6 to 40 months. Cryopreserved peripheral blood mononuclear cells were collected before treatment, at response, and at either disease progression or sustained remission. Patients were still on ibrutinib when every remission and progressive disease sample was collected. An average of around 250,000 productive templates and some 100,000 productive rearrangements was obtained per sample. Of the roughly 90 participants in the trial, about two dozen had longitudinal samples available.

On a MiSeq, deep resolution sequencing aimed for a depth between 1 in 1 million and 1 in 200,000 T cells, with each clonotype covered roughly 10x on average. TCR beta libraries were generated with the immunoSEQ hsTCRB Kit. From the authors' description of their analysis: ImmunoSEQ Data Assistant and ImmunoSEQ Analyzer were used for data analysis, and V, D and J genes were assigned according to IMGT definitions. Clonality, which ranges from 0 to 1, was calculated by subtracting the normalized Shannon entropy of productive rearrangement frequencies from one. Only overrepresented clonotypes making up at least 0.05% of the repertoire of each patient were included in the public clonotype analysis. Roughly 12 age-matched healthy donor repertoires from immuneACCESS were used as controls for clonality. Entries here come from immuneACCESS through TCRdb and include only in-frame sequences with V and J called. Some clones fail to appear in such tables; in the studies checked, an unresolved V gene covers under half of the shortfall, and the cause of the remainder is unknown. V, J and clone size are those of that table, while D and trimming were read from the DNA. Recorded for this sample are 150,000 or so clones; 77% of them occurred a single time. The ten largest clones take up about 27% of the sample.

Regarding this clone: What this receptor recognizes is not known. There are no base qualities to consult, and no much larger clone falls within one base.

The CDR3 has 14 amino acids, counting the end cysteine and phenylalanine. The CDR3 DNA has 42 bases and is translated from base 1. Looking up the germline V gene yields CDR1 MGHRA and CDR2 YSYEKL. Cut back by 8 bases and 8 bases, the V and J ends lie 21 bases apart. What this sample's time point label stands for: approximately eleven months on ibrutinib. Approximately 2 micrograms of genomic DNA were extracted from cryopreserved PBMCs for TCR beta library preparation. Longitudinal blood samples from CLL patients on ibrutinib monotherapy were analyzed using high-throughput TCR beta sequencing. The patients took part in an open-label, single-center phase 2 trial of ibrutinib monotherapy. The research as a whole found: Lymph node repertoires were not examined, and the timing of sampling was not matched between patients in sustained remission and those whose disease progressed. Clonality increased at ibrutinib response, stayed stable in sustained remission, and fell back toward baseline at progression. Baseline clonality exceeded that of age-matched healthy donors and correlated strongly with circulating CD8+ T-cell counts. Public clonotypes were rare and either shrank or stayed stable during treatment, and the rise in clonality at ibrutinib response reflected expansion of private clonotypes.

The chain was built from TRBV4-1 and TRBJ1-2; the best D guess is TRBD1, with 5 bases matching. This material consisted of PBMCs, taken after 12 months of ibrutinib treatment. The TCR was taken from a human donor with chronic lymphocytic leukemia. The DNA sequence is given as TGCGCCAGCCGTGCTGCAGGGTCCCACGAGGGCTACACCTTC. It encodes CASRAAGSHEGYTF.